What follows is one T cell receptor beta chain and its context. Antigen specificity is unknown. The conserved final phenylalanine or tryptophan is absent from the CDR3, which likely points to a read error. This specimen comes from a study of tumor-infiltrating lymphocytes in primary liver carcinoma. Study in general: With diameters of roughly 4 to 11 cm, tumors were stage T1-T3 N0M0.

Reverse transcription of 450 to 500 ng total RNA with a constant-region primer produced TCR beta cDNA. Amplification in three nested multiplex PCR rounds with slightly modified ARM-PCR gave rise to TCR beta libraries. The study ran its first two PCR rounds for roughly 9 cycles each, using TRBV1-TRBV30 forward primers and a C-beta reverse primer. Using its own MiXCR run on the multiplex PCR reads, TCRdb lists one record per CDR3 protein. The sample records about 330,000 distinct CDR3 sequences, 65% being singletons. Notes on the study in general: When set against blood, tumors had a significantly higher top-250-clone fraction (p = 0.039). Tumor region pairs overlapped more than did tumor-adjacent and tumor-blood pairs.

V was pared by 5 bases and J by 4 bases, with 21 bases between. The germline CDR1 and CDR2 sequences are SGHAT and FQNNGV. The CDR3 is 16 amino acids. The authors took blood RNA from unsorted whole blood and also extracted germline DNA. Investigators obtained approximately 4 milliliters of peripheral blood ahead of surgery. The sequencing input was peripheral blood. The chain uses TRBV11-2 and TRBJ2-7; TRBD1 might be the D (6 bases). This TCR came from a man in his forties or fifties with primary liver carcinoma and hepatitis B virus infection. The CDR3 DNA is TGTGCCAGCAGCCACCCAGCCGACAGGAGAGGTTACGAGCAGTACTCC. Translating gives CASSHPADRRGYEQYS.